Below are 4 T cell receptor beta chains sequenced from a single sample in a study of blood T cell repertoires in COVID-19. Assay: immunoSEQ multiplex PCR; the TCRdb copy retains only in-frame clones and omits some. The sample carries more than 200,000 clones, roughly 87% recorded once. The material sequenced was PBMCs or T cells enriched from blood (not recorded which). The receptors originated from a man younger than 40 in a cohort exposed to, infected with or recovered from COVID-19 (not recorded which).

This clone was counted once. The gene calls are TRBV4-3 and TRBJ2-7; D gene uncertain. V dropped 0 bases and J dropped 3 bases, with 9 bases sitting between them. CDR1 and CDR2 from the germline V gene are LGHNA and YSLEER. The CDR3 totals 14 residues. The CDR3 protein is CASSQDYSFYEQYF. The CDR3 nucleotides are TGCGCCAGCAGCCAAGATTACAGCTTCTACGAGCAGTACTTC.

The chain is built from TRBV6-6 and TRBJ1-2, with TRBD1 matching 8 bases. This CDR3 has 19 amino acids. The trim removed 5 bases at V and 3 bases at J, leaving 20 bases unmatched. CDR1 is MNHNY and CDR2 is SVGAGI in the germline V gene (reference sequence). The CDR3 is CASSPQTGENRKIDYGYTF. CDR3 bases: TGTGCCAGCAGTCCTCAGACAGGGGAGAACCGCAAGATTGACTATGGCTACACCTTC.

This rearrangement joins TRBV28 to TRBJ1-4, with no clear D. The V gene lost 0 bases and the J gene lost 4 bases, with 6 bases spanning the gap. The CDR3 runs to 14 residues. Per germline, CDR1 MDHEN and CDR2 SYDVKM. The DNA for the CDR3 is TGTGCCAGCAGTTTATGGGCCAGTAATGAAAAACTGTTTTTT. Protein product: CASSLWASNEKLFF.

The chain combines TRBV5-1 with TRBJ2-1; unclear D gene. Germline lookup yields CDR1 SGHRS and CDR2 YFSETQ. This CDR3 contains 15 residues. Trimming took 3 bases from V and 6 from J, leaving 16 bases between them. CDR3 protein: CASSSTPERTNEQFF. CDR3 in DNA: TGCGCCAGCAGCTCAACTCCCGAACGTACCAATGAGCAGTTCTTC.